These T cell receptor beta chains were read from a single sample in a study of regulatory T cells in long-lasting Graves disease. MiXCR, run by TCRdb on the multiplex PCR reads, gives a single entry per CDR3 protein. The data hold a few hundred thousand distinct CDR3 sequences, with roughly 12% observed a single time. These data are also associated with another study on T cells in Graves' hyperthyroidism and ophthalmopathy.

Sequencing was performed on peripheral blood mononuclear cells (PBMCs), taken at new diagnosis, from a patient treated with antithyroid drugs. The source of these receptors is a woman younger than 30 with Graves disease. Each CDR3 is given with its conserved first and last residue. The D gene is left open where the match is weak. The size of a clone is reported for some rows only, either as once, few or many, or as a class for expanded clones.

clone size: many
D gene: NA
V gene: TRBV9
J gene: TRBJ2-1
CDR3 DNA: TGTGCCAGCAGCGTCCAGTTTAATGAGCAGTTCTTC
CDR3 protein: CASSVQFNEQFF

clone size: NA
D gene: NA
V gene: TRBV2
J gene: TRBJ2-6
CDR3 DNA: TGTGCCAGGGGACTGCCCTCTGGGGCCAACGTCCTGACTTTC
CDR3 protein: CARGLPSGANVLTF

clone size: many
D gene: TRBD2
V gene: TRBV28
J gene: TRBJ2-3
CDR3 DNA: TGTGCCAGCAGTTTGGGACTAGCGGGAGTGGTGGATACGCAGTATTTT
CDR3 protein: CASSLGLAGVVDTQYF

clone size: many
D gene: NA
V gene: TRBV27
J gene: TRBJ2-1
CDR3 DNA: TGTGCCAGCAGCCTGGGGACTCCCGATGCGGGTGAGCAGTTCTTC
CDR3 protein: CASSLGTPDAGEQFF

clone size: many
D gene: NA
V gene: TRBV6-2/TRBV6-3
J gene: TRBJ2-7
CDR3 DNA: TGTGCCAGCAGTTACGTACTAAACCCACCACGCGACTACCTAGAGATATACGAGCAGTACTTC
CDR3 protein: CASSYVLNPPRDYLEIYEQYF

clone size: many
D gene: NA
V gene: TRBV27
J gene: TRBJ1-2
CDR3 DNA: TGTGCCAGCAGTTTATCATACAGAACAACACAGAACTATGGCTACACCTTC
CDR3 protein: CASSLSYRTTQNYGYTF

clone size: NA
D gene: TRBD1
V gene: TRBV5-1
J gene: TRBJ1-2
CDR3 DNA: TGCGCCAGCAGCTTGTATGACAGGGCACACCCCAACTATGGCTACACCTTC
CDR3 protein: CASSLYDRAHPNYGYTF

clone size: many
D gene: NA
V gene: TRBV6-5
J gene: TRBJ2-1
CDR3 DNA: TGTGCCAGCAGTTATCTCAATGAGCAGTTCTTC
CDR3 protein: CASSYLNEQFF

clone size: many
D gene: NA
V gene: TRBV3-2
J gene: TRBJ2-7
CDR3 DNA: TGTGCCAGCAGCCAGGCTCCCGGGACTAGCGGGAGAGAATCTCCCTACGAGCAGTACTTC
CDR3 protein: CASSQAPGTSGRESPYEQYF

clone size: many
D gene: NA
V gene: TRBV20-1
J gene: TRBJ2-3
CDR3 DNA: TGCAGTGCTAGAGATCAGCGAGTAGCGAGATATACGCAGTATTTT
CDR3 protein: CSARDQRVARYTQYF

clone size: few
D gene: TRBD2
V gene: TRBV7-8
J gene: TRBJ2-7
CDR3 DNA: TGTGCCAGCAGATTAACTAGCGGGGCATATTACGAGCAGTACTTC
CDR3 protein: CASRLTSGAYYEQYF